Below, 10 T cell receptor beta chains from the same sample are listed, as sequenced in a study of blood T cell repertoires in COVID-19 (dated by TCRdb to 2018 to 2020). Preparation of the library involved the immunoSEQ multiplex PCR assay. TCRdb took this table from immuneACCESS and kept in-frame rearrangements with V and J called. Such tables lack part of the clones; where checked against another copy, unresolved V genes explain under half of the gap, and the rest is unexplained. The sample table records fewer than 350,000 clones; approximately 83% of these occur just once. The ten largest clones represent less than 2.5% of the sample. The sequenced sample was PBMCs or T cells enriched from blood (not recorded which). The receptors were sampled from a man between 25 and 39 years old who had recovered from COVID-19.

The chain combines TRBV7-2 with TRBJ1-4; a weak D match, TRBD1 (5 bases). Germline CDR1 and CDR2: SGHTA and FQGNSA. The CDR3 is 14 residues long. The germline V and J ends were trimmed by 2 bases and 4 bases, with 8 bases remaining between them. The CDR3 DNA reads as TGTGCCAGCAGCTTACAGGGTAATAATGAAAAACTGTTTTTT. Residues: CASSLQGNNEKLFF.

The table lists this clone with a few counts. The chain combines TRBV9 with TRBJ2-1; 7 bases line up with TRBD1. The CDR3 has 20 amino acids. Germline V gives CDR1 SGDLS, CDR2 YYNGEE. V shed 4 bases and J 0 bases; nucleotides not matched to a gene: 19. The CDR3 sequence: CASSKSLNRGTRSSYNEQFF. In DNA form, the CDR3 reads TGTGCCAGCAGCAAGAGCCTCAACAGGGGAACTAGAAGCTCCTACAATGAGCAGTTCTTC. Looking up the rest from reference TRBV9 and TRBJ2-1 gives the full variable domain: DSGVTQTPKHLITATGQRVTLRCSPRSGDLSVYWYQQSLDQGLQFLIQYYNGEERAKGNILERFSAQQFPDLHSELNLSSLELGDSALYFCASSKSLNRGTRSSYNEQFFGPGTRLTVL.

This chain uses TRBV2 with TRBJ1-2; 7 nucleotides match TRBD1. Germline V CDR1 and CDR2: SNHLY, FYNNEI. V lost 5 bases to trimming and J lost 4 bases; unmatched junction nucleotides: 4. The CDR3 sequence is 13 residues long. This CDR3 reads CASSRQGAYGYTF. In DNA, the CDR3 is TGTGCCAGCAGTAGACAGGGAGCCTATGGCTACACCTTC.

The chain carries TRBV7-2 and TRBJ1-6; 7 positions match TRBD1. CDR3 length: 15 residues. In germline, CDR1 is SGHTA, CDR2 FQGNSA. V lost 3 bases, J lost 8 bases, and 7 bases stayed unmatched. CDR3 region: CASSFGDRVYSPLHF. CDR3 coding DNA: TGTGCCAGCAGCTTTGGAGACAGGGTGTATTCACCCCTCCACTTT.

The chain employs TRBV7-2 and TRBJ1-2; D unclear. The CDR3 spans 13 residues. V shed 4 bases and J shed 3 bases, with 9 bases lying between them. The germline V gene has CDR1 SGHTA and CDR2 FQGNSA. CDR3 DNA sequence: TGTGCCAGCAGCTCGACTCCGGACTATGGCTACACCTTC. Protein sequence: CASSSTPDYGYTF. Full variable domain (outside the CDR3, taken from reference TRBV7-2 and TRBJ1-2): GAGVSQSPSNKVTEKGKDVELRCDPISGHTALYWYRQSLGQGLEFLIYFQGNSAPDKSGLPSDRFSAERTGGSVSTLTIQRTQQEDSAVYLCASSSTPDYGYTFGSGTRLTVV.

The rearrangement joins TRBV27 to TRBJ1-1; 9 bases are a match to TRBD1. J was trimmed by 4 bases and V by 6 bases; bases with no gene match: 6. Germline V gene lookup returns CDR1 MNHEY and CDR2 SMNVEV (reference sequence). The CDR3 covers 14 residues. In DNA form, the CDR3 reads TGTGCCAGCAGGCTACAGGGGGCTGCCACTGAAGCTTTCTTT. Translated, it gives CASRLQGAATEAFF.

J is TRBJ1-6 and V is TRBV5-6; 7 nucleotides align to TRBD1. This CDR3 is built from 15 residues. V shed 4 bases, J shed 7 bases, and the junction held 8 bases outside the gene matches. CDR1 is SGHDT and CDR2 is YYEEEE in the germline V gene. CDR3 nucleotides: TGTGCCAGCAGCGTTAGTAACAGGGGCAATTCACCCCTCCACTTT. As protein: CASSVSNRGNSPLHF.

The rearrangement joins TRBV5-5 to TRBJ2-5, with a weak D call TRBD2 (5 bases). From germline, CDR1 is SGHKS and CDR2 YYEKEE (reference sequence). The CDR3 totals 13 residues. Trimming removed 3 bases at V and 5 bases at J, with 11 bases between. The CDR3 DNA follows: TGTGCCAGCAGCTCTACGCGGGTTGAGACCCAGTACTTC. Translation gives CASSSTRVETQYF.

V gene TRBV18 combines with J gene TRBJ2-7; maybe TRBD2 (5 bases). Trimming removed 6 bases from V and 2 bases from J, with 20 bases in between. CDR3 length equals 16 residues. Germline values: CDR1 KGHSH, CDR2 LQKENI. Here the CDR3 reads CASSQYRETDPYEQYF. In nucleotides, the CDR3 is TGTGCCAGCTCTCAGTACCGGGAAACAGATCCCTACGAGCAGTACTTC.

This clone was counted at least ten times. This chain connects TRBV18 to TRBJ1-3; perhaps TRBD1 as D (5 bases). This CDR3 spans 14 amino acids. Trimming took 7 bases from V and 1 from J, leaving 11 bases between them. CDR1 is KGHSH and CDR2 is LQKENI in the germline V gene. The CDR3 loop reads CASWNGGSGNTIYF. The CDR3 DNA sequence: TGTGCCAGCTGGAACGGGGGTTCTGGAAACACCATATATTTT.